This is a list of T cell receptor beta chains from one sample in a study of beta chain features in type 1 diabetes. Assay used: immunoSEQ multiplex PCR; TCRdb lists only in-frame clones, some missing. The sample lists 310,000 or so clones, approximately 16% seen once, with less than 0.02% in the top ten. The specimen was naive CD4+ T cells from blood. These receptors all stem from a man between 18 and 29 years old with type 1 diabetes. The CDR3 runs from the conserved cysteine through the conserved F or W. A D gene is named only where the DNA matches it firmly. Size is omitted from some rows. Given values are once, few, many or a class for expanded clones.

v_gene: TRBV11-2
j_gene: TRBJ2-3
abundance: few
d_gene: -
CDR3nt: TGTGCCAGCAGCTTAGGGGAGAAGCAGTATTTT
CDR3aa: CASSLGEKQYF

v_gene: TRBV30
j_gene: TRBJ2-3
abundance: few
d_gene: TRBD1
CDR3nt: TGTGCCTGGTCCCCGGGACAGGGGACAGATACGCAGTATTTT
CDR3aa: CAWSPGQGTDTQYF

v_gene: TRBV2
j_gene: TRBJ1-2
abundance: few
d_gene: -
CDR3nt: TGTGCCAGCAGCTACAGGTCCCGTGGAAGTGGCTACACCTTC
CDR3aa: CASSYRSRGSGYTF

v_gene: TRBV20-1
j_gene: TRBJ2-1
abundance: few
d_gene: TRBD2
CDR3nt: TGCAGTGCAGCGGGACTTCCTGAGCAGTTCTTC
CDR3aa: CSAAGLPEQFF

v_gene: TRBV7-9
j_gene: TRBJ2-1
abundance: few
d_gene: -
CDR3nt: TGTGCCAGCAGCTCGTTCAGGGATGGGTCCTACAATGAGCAGTTCTTC
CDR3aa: CASSSFRDGSYNEQFF

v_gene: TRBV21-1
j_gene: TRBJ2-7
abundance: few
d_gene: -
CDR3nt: TGTGCCAGCAGCCCCCTCTCCGCGACAGGGGCGTCCCACGAGCAGTACTTC
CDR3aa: CASSPLSATGASHEQYF

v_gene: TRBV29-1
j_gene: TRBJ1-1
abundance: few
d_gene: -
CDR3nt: TGCAGCGTTGAGGGTCGAGGGGAGGACACTGAAGCTTTCTTT
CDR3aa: CSVEGRGEDTEAFF

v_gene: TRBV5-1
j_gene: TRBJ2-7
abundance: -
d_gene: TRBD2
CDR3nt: TGCGCCAGCAGCTTGAGCGGCGGGAGCTCCTACGAGCAGTACTTC
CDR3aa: CASSLSGGSSYEQYF

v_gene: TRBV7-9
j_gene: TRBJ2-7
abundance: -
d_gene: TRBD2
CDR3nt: TGTGCCAGCACTCGGAGGGCGGGAGATAACGAGCAGTACTTC
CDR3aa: CASTRRAGDNEQYF

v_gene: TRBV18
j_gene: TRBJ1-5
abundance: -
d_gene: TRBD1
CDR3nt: TGTGCCAGCTCAGAAACCGGACAGGGTGTGAATCAGCCCCAGCATTTT
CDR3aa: CASSETGQGVNQPQHF

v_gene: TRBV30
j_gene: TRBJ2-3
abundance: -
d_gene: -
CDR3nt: TGTGCCTGGAGTGCCAACCAGTACACAGATACGCAGTATTTT
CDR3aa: CAWSANQYTDTQYF

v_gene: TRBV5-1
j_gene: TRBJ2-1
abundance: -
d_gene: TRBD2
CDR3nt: TGCGCCAGCAGCTTAATCCGGGGGGGCGGTGAGCAGTTCTTC
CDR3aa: CASSLIRGGGEQFF

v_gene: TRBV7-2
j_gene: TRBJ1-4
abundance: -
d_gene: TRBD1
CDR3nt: TGTGCCAGCAGCTTCCGACAGGGATGGACTAATGAAAAACTGTTTTTT
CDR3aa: CASSFRQGWTNEKLFF

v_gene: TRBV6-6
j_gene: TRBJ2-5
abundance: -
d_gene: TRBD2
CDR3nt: TGTGCCAGCAGTTCACCAGCGGGAGGAGAGACCCAGTACTTC
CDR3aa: CASSSPAGGETQYF

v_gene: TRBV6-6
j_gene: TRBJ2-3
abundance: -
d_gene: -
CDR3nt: TGTGCCAGCGGGAGGCTAAGACTCACAGATACGCAGTATTTT
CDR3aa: CASGRLRLTDTQYF

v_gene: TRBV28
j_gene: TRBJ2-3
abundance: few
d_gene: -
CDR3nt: TGTGCCAGCAGCCCCGGAGGTGTTAGCACAGATACGCAGTATTTT
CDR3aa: CASSPGGVSTDTQYF

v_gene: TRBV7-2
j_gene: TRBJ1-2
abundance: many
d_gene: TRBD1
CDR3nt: TGTGCCAGCAGCGCCCGGGACAGGGGCGGCTACACCTTC
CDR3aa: CASSARDRGGYTF

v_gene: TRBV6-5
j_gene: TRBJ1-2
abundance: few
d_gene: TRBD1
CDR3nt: TGTGCCAGCAGTTACGGACAGGGAAGCTATGGCTACACCTTC
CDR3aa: CASSYGQGSYGYTF

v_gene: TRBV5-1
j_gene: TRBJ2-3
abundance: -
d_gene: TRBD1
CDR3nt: TGCGCCAGCAGCTTACCTCCCGGGACAGGGCCCGTGGGTACGCAGTATTTT
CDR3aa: CASSLPPGTGPVGTQYF

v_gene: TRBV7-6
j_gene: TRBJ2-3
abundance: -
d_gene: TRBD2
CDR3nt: TGTGCCAGCAGCCCCCGGACTAGCGGGGCCCCCACAGATACGCAGTATTTT
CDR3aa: CASSPRTSGAPTDTQYF

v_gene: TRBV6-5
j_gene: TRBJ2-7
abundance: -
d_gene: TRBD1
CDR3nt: TGTGCCAGCGCTTCGACAGGGGAACAATACGAGCAGTACTTC
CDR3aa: CASASTGEQYEQYF

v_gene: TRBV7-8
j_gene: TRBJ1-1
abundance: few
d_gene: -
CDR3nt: TGTGCCAGCAGCTTCAGACAACCGAACACTGAAGCTTTCTTT
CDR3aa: CASSFRQPNTEAFF

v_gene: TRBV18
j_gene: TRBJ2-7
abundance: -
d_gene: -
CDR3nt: TGTGCCAGCTCACCATTCCCAGCGGCAGGATACGAGCAGTACTTC
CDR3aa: CASSPFPAAGYEQYF

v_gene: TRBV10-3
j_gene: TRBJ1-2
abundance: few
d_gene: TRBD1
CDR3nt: TGTGCCACAAGACAGGGGGACTATGGCTACACCTTC
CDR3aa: CATRQGDYGYTF

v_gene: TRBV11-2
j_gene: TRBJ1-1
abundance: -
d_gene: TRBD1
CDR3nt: TGTGCCAGCAGCAAGGACAGGGGATCCACTGAAGCTTTCTTT
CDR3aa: CASSKDRGSTEAFF

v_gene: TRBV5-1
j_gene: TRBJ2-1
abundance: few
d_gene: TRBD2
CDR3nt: TGCGCCAGCAGCTTGGCTAGCGGGGGACCCAGCTCCTACAATGAGCAGTTCTTC
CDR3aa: CASSLASGGPSSYNEQFF

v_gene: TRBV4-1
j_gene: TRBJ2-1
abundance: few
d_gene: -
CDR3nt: TGCGCCAGCAGCCAAGGGGGGGGGCGCCGAGGTAATGAGCAGTTCTTC
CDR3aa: CASSQGGGRRGNEQFF

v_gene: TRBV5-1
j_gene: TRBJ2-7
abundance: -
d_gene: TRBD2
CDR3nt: TGCGCCAGCAGCTTGGTCGGCGGACTAGCGACCGAGCAGTACTTC
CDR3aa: CASSLVGGLATEQYF